The 22 T cell receptor beta chains below all came from one sample that was sequenced in a study of blood T cell repertoires in COVID-19. Assay: immunoSEQ multiplex PCR; the TCRdb copy retains only in-frame clones and omits some. The data show tens of thousands of clones, with roughly 90% seen just once and roughly 7.7% held by the top ten. Material for sequencing was peripheral blood. These receptors were collected from a man aged 55 to 70 with COVID-19, enrolled during active disease.

V usage is TRBV21-1 and J usage is TRBJ1-4; whether TRBD1, the table's D call, matches the DNA was not checked. TRBV21-1 is a known pseudogene. This CDR3 contains 16 residues. The CDR3 sequence is CASSKEIRGLWEKLFF. The CDR3 coding sequence is TGTGCCAGCAGCAAAGAAATAAGGGGGCTGTGGGAAAAACTGTTTTTT.

The CDR3 DNA reads as TGTGCCATCATCAAGGGAACAGGGACCGGGGAGCTGTTTTTT. Translated, it gives CAIIKGTGTGELFF. The J gene is TRBJ2-2, the V gene TRBV6-5, with a weak D call TRBD1 (6 bases). CDR1 is MNHEY and CDR2 is SVGAGI in the germline V gene. V dropped 10 bases and J dropped 5 bases, with 17 bases sitting between them. The CDR3 sequence is 14 residues long.

The rearrangement joins TRBV6-5 to TRBJ1-1; 8 bases match TRBD1. V shed 7 bases and J 1 base; nucleotides not matched to a gene: 2. CDR3 length: 13 residues. Germline V gene data show CDR1 as MNHEY and CDR2 as SVGAGI. CDR3 region: CASTGQGNTEAFF. CDR3 DNA: TGTGCCAGCACTGGACAGGGGAACACTGAAGCTTTCTTT.

This clone was detected only once. The rearrangement joins TRBV18 to TRBJ2-7, with D possibly matching TRBD2 (6 bases). The germline CDR1 and CDR2 sequences are KGHSH and LQKENI. The CDR3 is made up of 14 amino acids. V dropped 6 bases and J dropped 7 bases, with 19 bases sitting between them. The CDR3 sequence is CASSRDTSGTEQYF. CDR3 bases: TGTGCCAGCTCTCGAGACACCTCCGGGACTGAGCAGTACTTC.

This clone appeared a single time. J is TRBJ2-3 and V is TRBV7-6, with a possible D match to TRBD1 (5 bases). This CDR3 contains 15 residues. Germline-derived CDR1 and CDR2 are SGHVS and FNYEAQ. Trimming left V 1 base short and J 2 bases short, with 10 bases between. CDR3 bases: TGTGCCAGCAGCTTAGGCAGGGTTGACACAGATACGCAGTATTTT. Residues: CASSLGRVDTDTQYF. Supplemented by reference TRBV7-6 and TRBJ2-3, the full variable domain reads GAGVSQSPRYKVTKRGQDVALRCDPISGHVSLYWYRQALGQGPEFLTYFNYEAQQDKSGLPNDRFSAERPEGSISTLTIQRTEQRDSAMYRCASSLGRVDTDTQYFGPGTRLTVL.

The CDR3 region is CASSFGGQGRDYGYTF. DNA for the CDR3: TGTGCCAGCAGCTTTGGGGGACAGGGGCGTGACTATGGCTACACCTTC. J is TRBJ1-2 and V is TRBV7-2; 10 nucleotides match TRBD1. Per the germline V gene, CDR1 is SGHTA and CDR2 is FQGNSA. Trimming cost V 3 bases and J 3 bases; bases outside gene matches: 7. CDR3 size: 16 residues.

The rearrangement links TRBV19 to TRBJ2-1, with 14 bases matching TRBD2. The CDR3 extends over 16 amino acids. Germline V lookup: CDR1 LNHDA, CDR2 SQIVND (reference sequence). Trimming removed 5 bases from V and 10 bases from J; junction bases left unmatched: 10. CDR3 in DNA: TGTGCCAGTAGTGTCGGACTAGCGGGAGGTATGGACGAGCAGTTCTTC. Amino acid sequence: CASSVGLAGGMDEQFF.

The chain combines TRBV5-5 with TRBJ2-2; weak D call: TRBD1 (6 bases). V lost 4 bases and J 1 base, leaving 14 bases between the germline ends. The CDR3 covers 16 residues. Germline CDR1 and CDR2: SGHKS and YYEKEE (reference sequence). CDR3 sequence reads: CASSAPGHQNTGELFF. The DNA for the CDR3 is TGTGCCAGCAGCGCTCCGGGACACCAGAACACCGGGGAGCTGTTTTTT. The variable domain in full, completed from reference TRBV5-5 and TRBJ2-2, reads DAGVTQSPTHLIKTRGQQVTLRCSPISGHKSVSWYQQVLGQGPQFIFQYYEKEERGRGNFPDRFSARQFPNYSSELNVNALLLGDSALYLCASSAPGHQNTGELFFGEGSRLTVL.

The chain joins TRBV9 to TRBJ1-4, with 10 bases that match TRBD1. Germline lookup yields CDR1 SGDLS and CDR2 YYNGEE. This CDR3 comprises 16 residues. Trimming took 0 bases from V and 8 from J; bases not matched to a gene: 7. Here the CDR3 reads CASSVGPGQGYEKLFF. DNA for the CDR3: TGTGCCAGCAGCGTAGGTCCGGGACAGGGGTACGAAAAACTGTTTTTT.

The genes are TRBV11-3 and TRBJ1-1; unclear D gene. Germline V gene data show CDR1 as SGHNT and CDR2 as YENEEA. This CDR3 has 13 residues. The germline V and J ends were trimmed by 3 bases and 0 bases, with 5 bases remaining between them. The CDR3 is CASSFAMNTEAFF. CDR3 nucleotide sequence: TGTGCCAGCAGCTTCGCGATGAACACTGAAGCTTTCTTT.

This clone has just a few counts. The chain combines TRBV28 with TRBJ1-2, with D tentatively TRBD1 (6 bases). V was cut by 4 bases and J by 6 bases, with 18 bases left in between. The CDR3 contains 15 residues. Germline CDR1 reads MDHEN; CDR2 reads SYDVKM. In DNA form, the CDR3 reads TGTGCCAGCAGTTCCATCGGACAGTCTACCGATGGCTACACCTTC. Residues: CASSSIGQSTDGYTF.

The chain combines TRBV30 with TRBJ2-1; 9 bases map to TRBD2. This CDR3 is built from 14 residues. Germline V gene sequence: CDR1 GTSNPN, CDR2 SVGIG (reference sequence). After removal of 2 bases from V and 4 bases from J, the junction contained 3 bases not matched to a gene. The CDR3 loop is CAWSMAGGYNEQFF. The CDR3 region has the DNA TGTGCCTGGAGTATGGCGGGGGGGTACAATGAGCAGTTCTTC.

The chain combines TRBV11-2 with TRBJ2-1; 9 bases line up with TRBD1. The CDR3 has 11 amino acids. Germline lookup yields CDR1 SGHAT and CDR2 FQNNGV. CDR3 in DNA: TGTGCGGGACAGGGTGGCAATGAGCAGTTCTTC. Residues: CAGQGGNEQFF.

This rearrangement joins TRBV5-1 to TRBJ2-7; TRBD2 matches at 9 bases. The CDR3 loop spans 15 amino acids. Germline V CDR1 and CDR2: SGHRS, YFSETQ. V lost 0 bases to trimming and J lost 7 bases; unmatched junction nucleotides: 8. This CDR3 is CASSLAGTSSWEQYF. Written as DNA, the CDR3 is TGCGCCAGCAGCTTGGCGGGGACTAGCTCGTGGGAGCAGTACTTC.

This chain uses TRBV24-1 with TRBJ1-2; D might be TRBD1 (6 bases). The germline V gene has CDR1 KGHDR and CDR2 SFDVKD. V lost 2 bases and J 8 bases, leaving 20 bases between the germline ends. This CDR3 spans 16 amino acids. The CDR3 reads CATSDSPLTGNRGYTF. Here the CDR3 DNA reads TGTGCCACCAGTGATTCCCCCCTAACAGGGAATAGAGGCTACACCTTC.

This chain joins TRBV19 and TRBJ1-4, with 9 bases aligning to TRBD1. Trimming cost V 5 bases and J 7 bases; bases outside gene matches: 11. The germline CDR1 and CDR2 sequences are LNHDA and SQIVND (reference sequence). This CDR3 spans 16 amino acids. DNA of the CDR3: TGTGCCAGTAGTTTGGATACAGGGGGCGCGAGTGAAAAACTGTTTTTT. Its protein product is CASSLDTGGASEKLFF.

The chain has TRBV19 and TRBJ2-5, with 8 bases matching TRBD1. Per germline, CDR1 LNHDA and CDR2 SQIVND (reference sequence). The J segment lost 4 bases and the V segment lost 8 bases, leaving 6 bases of the junction unmatched. The CDR3 runs to 13 residues. The CDR3 sequence: CASVDRVGETQYF. The CDR3 DNA follows: TGTGCCAGTGTGGACAGGGTTGGAGAGACCCAGTACTTC. Looking up the rest from reference TRBV19 and TRBJ2-5 gives the full variable domain: DGGITQSPKYLFRKEGQNVTLSCEQNLNHDAMYWYRQDPGQGLRLIYYSQIVNDFQKGDIAEGYSVSREKKESFPLTVTSAQKNPTAFYLCASVDRVGETQYFGPGTRLLVL.

The chain joins TRBV28 to TRBJ2-5; TRBD1 aligns across 8 bases. The ends lost 3 bases at V and 4 bases at J; junction bases unmatched: 10. There are 16 residues in the CDR3. CDR1 and CDR2 (germline): MDHEN, SYDVKM. The CDR3 DNA follows: TGTGCCAGCAGTTTCCGGGCAGGGGGCGGTGGAGAGACCCAGTACTTC. This sequence encodes CASSFRAGGGGETQYF.

This clone was observed a few times. The genes are TRBV5-1 and TRBJ1-6; the D gene is possibly TRBD1 (5 bases). The CDR3 contains 12 residues. The V and J ends lost 0 bases and 15 bases respectively, with 10 bases between them. Germline CDR1 is SGHRS and CDR2 is YFSETQ. The CDR3 loop reads CASSLVGGVLHF. CDR3 nucleotides: TGCGCCAGCAGCTTGGTTGGGGGGGTCCTCCACTTT.

This clone was counted between two and nine times. The J gene is TRBJ2-1, the V gene TRBV12-3 or TRBV12-4, with 13 bases aligning to TRBD2. The CDR3 runs 13 residues. Losses at the gene ends were 5 bases for V and 12 bases for J; bases not matched to a gene: 4. The CDR3 protein is CASSPRTSGGQFF. CDR3 bases: TGTGCCAGCAGTCCAAGGACTAGCGGGGGGCAGTTCTTC.

This chain links TRBV5-5 with TRBJ1-2; D may be TRBD1 (5 bases). The CDR3 is 13 residues long. Germline lookup yields CDR1 SGHKS and CDR2 YYEKEE (reference sequence). V gave up 4 bases and J gave up 2 bases, with 9 bases separating them. This CDR3 reads CASSNRQNYGYTF. As DNA, the CDR3 is TGTGCCAGCAGCAATAGACAGAACTATGGCTACACCTTC.

The J gene is TRBJ2-3, the V gene TRBV19; 10 positions agree with TRBD1. V lost 9 bases to trimming and J lost 2 bases; unmatched junction nucleotides: 5. The CDR3 sequence is 14 residues long. Germline lookup yields CDR1 LNHDA and CDR2 SQIVND (reference sequence). The CDR3 here is CASGDRGPTDTQYF. In DNA, the CDR3 is TGTGCCAGCGGCGACAGGGGGCCCACAGATACGCAGTATTTT.